The clone carrying this TCR beta chain was seen just once. Antigen unknown. Germline values: CDR1 SEHNR, CDR2 FQNEAQ (reference sequence). V shed 5 bases and J 3 bases; nucleotides not matched to a gene: 12. This CDR3 spans 16 amino acids. The repertoire was sequenced with immunoSEQ multiplex PCR; TCRdb's copy has only in-frame clones and lacks some. The table has tens of thousands of clones, 85% to 95% seen once. This record belongs to a study of graft-versus-host responses after intestinal transplantation. Specimen: unstimulated CD8+ T cells sorted from spleen or lymph node cells, collected before intestinal transplant. V is TRBV7-9 and J is TRBJ2-5; TRBD1 agrees at 7 bases. The source is a human donor who received an intestinal transplant. The CDR3 nucleotides read TGTGCCAGCAGCCCTACACAGGGGTGGGGAGAAGAGACCCAGTACTTC. Translated: CASSPTQGWGEETQYF.